This TCR beta chain was identified during a study of T cell responses to AZD1222 COVID-19 vaccine. Trimming took 1 base from V and 2 from J; bases not matched to a gene: 4. The CDR3 is 16 residues long. Germline V gene data show CDR1 as LGHNT and CDR2 as FRNRAP. Sequenced by immunoSEQ multiplex PCR; TCRdb stores in-frame clones only, minus some. Found here are some 130,000 clones, 92% of them singletons; the top ten hold around 3.5%. This clone was seen a handful of times. Its antigen is unidentified. Study-level results: Unmutated variant regions are reportedly targeted by nearly half of spike-specific TCRs.

Sample: peripheral blood, taken 28 days after the second AZD1222 dose. V gene TRBV12-5 combines with J gene TRBJ2-1; 8 nucleotides agree with TRBD2. The sequence was obtained from an adult who received the AZD1222 COVID-19 vaccine. CDR3 bases: TGTGCTAGTGGTTTGGATGAGCGGGGGCCCTACAATGAGCAGTTCTTC. It encodes CASGLDERGPYNEQFF. Drawing the rest from reference TRBV12-5 and TRBJ2-1, the complete variable domain is DARVTQTPRHKVTEMGQEVTMRCQPILGHNTVFWYRQTMMQGLELLAYFRNRAPLDDSGMPKDRFSAEMPDATLATLKIQPSEPRDSAVYFCASGLDERGPYNEQFFGPGTRLTVL.